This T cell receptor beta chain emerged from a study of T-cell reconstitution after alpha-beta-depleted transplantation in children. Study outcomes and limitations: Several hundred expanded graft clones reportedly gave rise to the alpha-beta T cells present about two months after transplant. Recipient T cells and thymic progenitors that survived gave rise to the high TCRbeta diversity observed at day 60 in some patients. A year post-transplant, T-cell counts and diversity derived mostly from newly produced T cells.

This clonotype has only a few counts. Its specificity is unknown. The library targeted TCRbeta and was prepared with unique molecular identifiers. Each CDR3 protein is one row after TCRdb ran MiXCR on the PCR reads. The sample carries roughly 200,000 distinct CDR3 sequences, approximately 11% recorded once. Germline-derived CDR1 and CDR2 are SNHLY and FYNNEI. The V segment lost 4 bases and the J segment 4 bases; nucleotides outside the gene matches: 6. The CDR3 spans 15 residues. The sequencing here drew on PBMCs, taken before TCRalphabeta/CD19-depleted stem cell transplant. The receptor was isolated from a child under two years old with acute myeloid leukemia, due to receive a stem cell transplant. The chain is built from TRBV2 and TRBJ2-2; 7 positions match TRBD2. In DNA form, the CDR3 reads TGTGCCAGCAGTGCGCGGGAGCGTGGCACCGGGGAGCTGTTTTTT. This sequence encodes CASSARERGTGELFF.